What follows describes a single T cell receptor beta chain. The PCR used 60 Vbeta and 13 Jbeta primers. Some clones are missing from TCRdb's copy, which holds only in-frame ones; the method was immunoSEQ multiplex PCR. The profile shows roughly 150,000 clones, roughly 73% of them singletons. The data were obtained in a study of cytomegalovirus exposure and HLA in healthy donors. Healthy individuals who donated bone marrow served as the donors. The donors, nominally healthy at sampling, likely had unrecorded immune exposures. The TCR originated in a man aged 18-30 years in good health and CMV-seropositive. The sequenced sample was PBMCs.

The CDR3, as DNA: TGTGCCAGTAGGTTAGGTCCGGGCTACGAGCAGTACTTC. Encoded protein: CASRLGPGYEQYF. The chain couples TRBV19 to TRBJ2-7, with no clear D. Germline CDR1 is LNHDA and CDR2 is SQIVND (reference sequence). V lost 6 bases and J lost 3, with 12 bases in between. This CDR3 contains 13 residues.